This entry lists 3 T cell receptor beta chains sequenced from one sample in a study of patients and donors after allogeneic stem cell transplantation. TCRdb processed the RT-PCR reads anew with MiXCR; each CDR3 protein has one entry. The profile shows about 110,000 distinct CDR3 sequences, roughly 35% of them singletons. The sequenced sample was blood, either unsorted or a sorted T cell fraction (not recorded which). The receptors here all came from a human donor who was either an allogeneic HSCT recipient or a stem cell or donor lymphocyte infusion donor (not recorded which). It is not recorded whose cells these are; they may come from a transplant donor.

In its sample, this clonotype was seen once. The chain recombines TRBV7-9 with TRBJ2-3; TRBD2 agrees at 12 bases. The V gene end was trimmed by 5 bases and the J gene end by 1 base; junction bases not matched to a gene: 4. From germline, CDR1 is SEHNR and CDR2 FQNEAQ (reference sequence). This CDR3 comprises 16 residues. The DNA of the CDR3 is TGTGCCAGCAGCCTCGGGACTAGCGGGCGCACAGATACGCAGTATTTT. Its protein is CASSLGTSGRTDTQYF.

This sequence joins TRBV18 and TRBJ2-7; D remains unclear. This CDR3 is built from 12 residues. Germline loops: CDR1 KGHSH, CDR2 LQKENI. V lost 6 bases and J 4 bases, leaving 10 bases between the germline ends. The CDR3 DNA is TGTGCCAGCTCCCTGGACCAATACGAGCAGTACTTC. Its translation is CASSLDQYEQYF.

The chain couples TRBV11-2 to TRBJ2-1, with D perhaps TRBD2 (6 bases). The V end lost 3 bases, the J end lost 0 bases, and 9 bases lay between the germline ends. CDR3 length: 15 amino acids. Germline V gene data show CDR1 as SGHAT and CDR2 as FQNNGV. This chain's CDR3 is CASSFRGSSYNEQFF. CDR3 DNA: TGTGCCAGCAGCTTTCGGGGGAGCTCCTACAATGAGCAGTTCTTC.